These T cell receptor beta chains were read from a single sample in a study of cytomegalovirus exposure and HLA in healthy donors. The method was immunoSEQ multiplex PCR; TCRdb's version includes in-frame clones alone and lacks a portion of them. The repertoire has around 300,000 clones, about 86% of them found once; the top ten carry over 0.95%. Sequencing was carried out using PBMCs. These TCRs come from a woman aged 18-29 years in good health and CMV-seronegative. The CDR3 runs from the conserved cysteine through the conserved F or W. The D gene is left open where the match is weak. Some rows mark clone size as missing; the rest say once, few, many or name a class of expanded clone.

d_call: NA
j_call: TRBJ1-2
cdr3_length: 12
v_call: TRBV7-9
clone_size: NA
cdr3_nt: TGTGCCAGCAGCTCTGACAGCTATGGCTACACCTTC
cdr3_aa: CASSSDSYGYTF

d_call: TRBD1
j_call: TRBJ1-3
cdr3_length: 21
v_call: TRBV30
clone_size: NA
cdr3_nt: TGTGCCTGGAGTGTAGGGACAGGGCTCCGAGGGGGGCGAGGTTCCGGAAACACCATATATTTT
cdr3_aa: CAWSVGTGLRGGRGSGNTIYF

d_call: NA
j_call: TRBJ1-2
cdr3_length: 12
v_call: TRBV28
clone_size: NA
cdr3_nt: TGTGCCAGCAGCCGTCCGTTGTATGGCTACACCTTC
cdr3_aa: CASSRPLYGYTF

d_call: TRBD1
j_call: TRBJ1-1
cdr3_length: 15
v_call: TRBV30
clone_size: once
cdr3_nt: TGTGCCTGGTTCGGACAGGGGGTAAGACCTACTGAAGCTTTCTTT
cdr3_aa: CAWFGQGVRPTEAFF

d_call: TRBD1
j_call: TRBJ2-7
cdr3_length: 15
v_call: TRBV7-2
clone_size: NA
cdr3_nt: TGTGCCAGCAGCCCAGGACAGGGGATTTCCTACGAGCAGTACTTC
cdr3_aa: CASSPGQGISYEQYF

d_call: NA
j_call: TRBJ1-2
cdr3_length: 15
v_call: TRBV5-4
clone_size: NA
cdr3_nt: TGTGCCAGCAGCTTGAATGGAGGGGACGTAAATGGCTACACCTTC
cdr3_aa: CASSLNGGDVNGYTF

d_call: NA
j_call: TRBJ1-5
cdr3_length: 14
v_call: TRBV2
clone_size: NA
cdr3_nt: TGTGCCAGCAGCGGCGGTTATAGCAATCAGCCCCAGCATTTT
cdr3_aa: CASSGGYSNQPQHF

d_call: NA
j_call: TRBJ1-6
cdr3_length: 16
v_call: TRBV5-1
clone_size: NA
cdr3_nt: TGCGCCAGCAGCTTGACGATTAGCTCCTATAATTCACCCCTCCACTTT
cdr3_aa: CASSLTISSYNSPLHF

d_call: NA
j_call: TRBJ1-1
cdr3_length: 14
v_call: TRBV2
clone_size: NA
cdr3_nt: TGTGCCAGCAGTGTCCTGGCCCCAGGCACTGAAGCTTTCTTT
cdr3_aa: CASSVLAPGTEAFF

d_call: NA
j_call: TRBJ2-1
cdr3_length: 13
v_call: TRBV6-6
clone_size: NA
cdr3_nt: TGTGCCAGCAGCCCGCCCAGTTACAATGAGCAGTTCTTC
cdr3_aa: CASSPPSYNEQFF

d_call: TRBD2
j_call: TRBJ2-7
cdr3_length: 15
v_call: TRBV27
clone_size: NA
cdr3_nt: TGTGCCAGCAGTTTAGGGCTAGCGGGATGGTACGAGCAGTACTTC
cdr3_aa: CASSLGLAGWYEQYF

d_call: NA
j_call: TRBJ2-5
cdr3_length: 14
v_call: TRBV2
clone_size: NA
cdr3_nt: TGTGCCAGCCATCCTCCTGACAGGCGAGAGACCCAGTACTTC
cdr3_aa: CASHPPDRRETQYF

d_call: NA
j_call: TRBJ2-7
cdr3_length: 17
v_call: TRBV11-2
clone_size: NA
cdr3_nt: TGTGCCAGCAGCCCCTTTGGTATAGGCCGGGGCTCCTACGAGCAGTACTTC
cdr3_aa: CASSPFGIGRGSYEQYF

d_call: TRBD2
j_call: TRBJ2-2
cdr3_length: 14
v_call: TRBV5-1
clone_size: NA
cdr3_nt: TGCGCCAGCAGCTTGCGGGAGGGTCCCGGGGAGCTGTTTTTT
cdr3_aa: CASSLREGPGELFF

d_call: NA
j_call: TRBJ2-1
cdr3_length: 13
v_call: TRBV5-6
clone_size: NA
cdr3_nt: TGTGCCAGCAGCTTGGGGAGGGCCAGTGAGCAGTTCTTC
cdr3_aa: CASSLGRASEQFF

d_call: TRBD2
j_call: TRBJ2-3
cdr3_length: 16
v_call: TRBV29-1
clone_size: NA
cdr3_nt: TGCAGCGTCCCGGGAGGTAGCGGGATCGGCACAGATACGCAGTATTTT
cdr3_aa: CSVPGGSGIGTDTQYF

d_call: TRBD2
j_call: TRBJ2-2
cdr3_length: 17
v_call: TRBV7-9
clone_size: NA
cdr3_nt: TGTGCCAGCAGCTCGACTAGCGGGAGATTAAACACCGGGGAGCTGTTTTTT
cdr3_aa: CASSSTSGRLNTGELFF

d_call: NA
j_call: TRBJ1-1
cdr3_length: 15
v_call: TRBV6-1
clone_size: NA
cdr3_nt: TGTGCCAGCAGTGGAGGGCGGGGGGTTCGCACTGAAGCTTTCTTT
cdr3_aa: CASSGGRGVRTEAFF

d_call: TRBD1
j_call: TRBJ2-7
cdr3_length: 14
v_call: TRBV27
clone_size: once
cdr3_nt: TGTGCCAGCAGTCCCGGGACAGGGGAATACGAGCAGTACTTC
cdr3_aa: CASSPGTGEYEQYF

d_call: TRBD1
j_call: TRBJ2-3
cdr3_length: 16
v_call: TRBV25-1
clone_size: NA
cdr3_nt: TGTGCCAGCAGGCCCCCCGGGACAGCGGGCACAGATACGCAGTATTTT
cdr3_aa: CASRPPGTAGTDTQYF

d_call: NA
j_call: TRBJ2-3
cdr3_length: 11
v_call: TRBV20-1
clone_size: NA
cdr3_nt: TGCAGTGCTAGGTTTGCTGGAGGGAGGTATTTT
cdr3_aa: CSARFAGGRYF

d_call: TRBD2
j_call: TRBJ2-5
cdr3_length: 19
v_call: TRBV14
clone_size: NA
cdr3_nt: TGTGCCAGCAGCCAAGTCGCCGTCCGGCTAGCGGGAGGCCGGGAGACCCAGTACTTC
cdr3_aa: CASSQVAVRLAGGRETQYF

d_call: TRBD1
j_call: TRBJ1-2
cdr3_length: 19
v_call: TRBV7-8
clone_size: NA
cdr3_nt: TGTGCCAGCAACCGTCTGAGCGGGACAGGGGATGGCCATTACTATGGCTACACCTTC
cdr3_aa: CASNRLSGTGDGHYYGYTF

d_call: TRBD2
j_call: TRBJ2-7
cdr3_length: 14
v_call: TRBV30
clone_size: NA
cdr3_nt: TGTGCCTGGAGTGGACTAGCGCGCTCCTACGAGCAGTACTTC
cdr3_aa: CAWSGLARSYEQYF

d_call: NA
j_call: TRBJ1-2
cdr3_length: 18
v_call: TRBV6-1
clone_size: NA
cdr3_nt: TGTGCCAGCAGTGAAGCTATGGAGGCGCACTCTGCGGGGGATGGCTACACCTTC
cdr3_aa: CASSEAMEAHSAGDGYTF

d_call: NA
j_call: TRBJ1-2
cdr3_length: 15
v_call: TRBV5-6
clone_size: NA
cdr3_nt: TGTGCCAGCAGCTTGTTGGCAGAACCTAACTATGGCTACACCTTC
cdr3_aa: CASSLLAEPNYGYTF